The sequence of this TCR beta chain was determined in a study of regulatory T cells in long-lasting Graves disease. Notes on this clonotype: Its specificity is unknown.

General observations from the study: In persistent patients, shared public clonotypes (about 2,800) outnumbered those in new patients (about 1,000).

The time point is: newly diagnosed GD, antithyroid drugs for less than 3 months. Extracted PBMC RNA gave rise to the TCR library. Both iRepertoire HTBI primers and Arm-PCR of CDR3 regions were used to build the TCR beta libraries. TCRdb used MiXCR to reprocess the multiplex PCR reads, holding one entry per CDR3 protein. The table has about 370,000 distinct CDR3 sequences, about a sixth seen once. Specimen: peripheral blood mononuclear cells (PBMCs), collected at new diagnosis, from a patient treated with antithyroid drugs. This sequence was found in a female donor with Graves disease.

The CDR3 here is CASIETSNTGELFF. DNA for the CDR3: TGCGCCAGCATAGAGACTAGCAACACCGGGGAGCTGTTTTTT. This chain connects TRBV5-1 to TRBJ2-2, with 7 bases lining up with TRBD2. This CDR3 has 14 residues. The germline V gene encodes CDR1 SGHRS and CDR2 YFSETQ. V dropped 6 bases and J dropped 2; count of bases not matched to a gene: 4.